This TCR beta chain was profiled in a study of tumor-infiltrating lymphocytes in localized non-small cell lung cancer. Study-level information: The cohort mixed smokers and never-smokers, several histologies, and some post-neoadjuvant-chemotherapy samples.

A note on this clone: Its antigen is as yet unknown.

Study findings and constraints: Recurrence-free survival showed no association with tumor T-cell fraction.

Data came from immunoSEQ multiplex PCR; TCRdb stores just in-frame clones and leaves some out. The table has over 11,000 clones, approximately 85% seen once. What was sequenced was lung tumor tissue. The sequence was collected from a human donor with non-small cell lung cancer.

CDR3 amino acids: CASSIGLVYEQYF. The CDR3 coding sequence is TGTGCCAGTAGTATCGGGCTAGTCTACGAGCAGTACTTC. V and J are TRBV19 and TRBJ2-7, with unresolved D. Germline lookup yields CDR1 LNHDA and CDR2 SQIVND (reference sequence). V lost 3 bases, J lost 3 bases, and 9 bases lay in between. This CDR3 has 13 amino acids.